The text below deals with one T cell receptor (beta chain). This sample was taken from a study of blood T cell repertoires in COVID-19. At the level of the study: COVID-19 samples from acute and convalescent phases originated in the United States, Italy and Spain. PBMCs, B-cell-depleted T cells, or T cells were the source of the cDNA or gDNA that made up the material.

As handled by the study authors: By means of reference gene primer amplification, nucleated cell counts were estimated. Generated by immunoSEQ multiplex PCR, the TCRdb table keeps only in-frame clones and is missing some. D and trimming were read from the DNA, whereas the V and J calls and clone size are those reported in that table. Of fewer than 250,000 clones in the sample, around 89% were seen once. Germline CDR1 reads SQVTM; CDR2 reads ANQGSEA. V lost 4 bases and J 0 bases, leaving 7 bases between the germline ends. The CDR3 is 13 residues long. The clonotype comes from a man between 70 and 80 years old with acute or convalescent COVID-19. J is TRBJ1-3 and V is TRBV29-1; D is possibly TRBD1 (6 bases). Sequenced: peripheral blood. The CDR3 reads CSVVGGSGNTIYF. Here the CDR3 DNA reads TGCAGCGTTGTAGGGGGCTCTGGAAACACCATATATTTT.